This TCR beta chain was found in a study of T cells in localized non-small cell lung cancer. Study-level points and caveats: In uninvolved adjacent lung, T cell clonality reached its highest value, exceeding tumor. Appearances in adjacent lung were noted for a median approximately 58 of the top 100 tumor clones.

The germline gives CDR1 KGHSH, CDR2 LQKENI. Trimming stripped 3 bases from V and 3 bases from J, with 16 bases between. The CDR3 is made up of 16 amino acids. Sequencing used immunoSEQ multiplex PCR; TCRdb keeps in-frame clones, though not all of them. Among 35,000 to 45,000 clones listed, around 79% were seen once. As to this clone: What it binds is not known.

The source is a woman aged 40-70 years with stage II squamous cell lung carcinoma. The chain is built from TRBV18 and TRBJ2-3; D unresolved. This sample comprised PBMCs, obtained before any cancer treatment. The CDR3 loop is CASSPRTLAGTDTQYF. The CDR3 DNA is TGTGCCAGCTCACCCCGGACCTTGGCTGGGACAGATACGCAGTATTTT. The full variable domain, in which reference TRBV18 and TRBJ2-3 provide the parts outside the CDR3, is NAGVMQNPRHLVRRRGQEARLRCSPMKGHSHVYWYRQLPEEGLKFMVYLQKENIIDESGMPKERFSAEFPKEGPSILRIQQVVRGDSAAYFCASSPRTLAGTDTQYFGPGTRLTVL.